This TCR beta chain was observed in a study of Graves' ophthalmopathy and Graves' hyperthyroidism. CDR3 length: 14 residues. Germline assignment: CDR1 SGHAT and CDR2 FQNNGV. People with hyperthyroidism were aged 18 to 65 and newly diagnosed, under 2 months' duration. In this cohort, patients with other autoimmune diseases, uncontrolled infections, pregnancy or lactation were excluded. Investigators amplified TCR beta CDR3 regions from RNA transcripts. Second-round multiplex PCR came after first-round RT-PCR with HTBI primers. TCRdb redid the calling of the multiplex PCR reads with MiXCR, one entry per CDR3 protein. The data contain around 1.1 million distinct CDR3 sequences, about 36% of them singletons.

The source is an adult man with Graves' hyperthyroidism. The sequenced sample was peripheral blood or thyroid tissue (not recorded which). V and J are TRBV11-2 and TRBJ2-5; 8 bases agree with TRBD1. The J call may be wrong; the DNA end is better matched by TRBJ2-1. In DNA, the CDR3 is TGTGCCAGCAGCCCCCGACAGGGGCGGAATGAGCAGTTCTTC. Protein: CASSPRQGRNEQFF.